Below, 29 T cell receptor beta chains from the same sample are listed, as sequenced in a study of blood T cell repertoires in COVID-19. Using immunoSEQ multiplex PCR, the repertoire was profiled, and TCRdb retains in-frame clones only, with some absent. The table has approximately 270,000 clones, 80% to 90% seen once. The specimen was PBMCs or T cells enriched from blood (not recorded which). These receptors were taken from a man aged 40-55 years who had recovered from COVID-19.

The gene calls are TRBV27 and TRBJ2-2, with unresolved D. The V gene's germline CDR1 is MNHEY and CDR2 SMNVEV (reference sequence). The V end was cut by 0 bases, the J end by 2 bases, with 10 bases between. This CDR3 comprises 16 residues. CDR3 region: CASSLSVAANTGELFF. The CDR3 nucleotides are TGTGCCAGCAGTTTATCCGTCGCGGCAAACACCGGGGAGCTGTTTTTT.

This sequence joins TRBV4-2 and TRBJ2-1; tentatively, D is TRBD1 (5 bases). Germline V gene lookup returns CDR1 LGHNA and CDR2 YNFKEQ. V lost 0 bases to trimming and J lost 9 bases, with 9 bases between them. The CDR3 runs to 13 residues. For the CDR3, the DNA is TGTGCCAGCAGCCAAGATCAAGGGGCTGAGCAGTTCTTC. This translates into CASSQDQGAEQFF.

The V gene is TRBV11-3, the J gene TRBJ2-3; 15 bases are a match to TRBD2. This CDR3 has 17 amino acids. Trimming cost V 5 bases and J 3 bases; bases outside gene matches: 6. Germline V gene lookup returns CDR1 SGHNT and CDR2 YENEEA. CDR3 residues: CASSAGTSGRSTDTQYF. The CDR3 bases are TGTGCCAGCAGCGCTGGGACTAGCGGGAGGAGTACAGATACGCAGTATTTT.

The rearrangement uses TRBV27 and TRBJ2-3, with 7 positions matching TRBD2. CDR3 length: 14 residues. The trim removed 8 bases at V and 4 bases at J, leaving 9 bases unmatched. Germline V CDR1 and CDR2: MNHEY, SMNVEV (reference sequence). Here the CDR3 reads CASSGGRGADTQYF. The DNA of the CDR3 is TGTGCCAGCTCCGGCGGGAGAGGAGCAGATACGCAGTATTTT.

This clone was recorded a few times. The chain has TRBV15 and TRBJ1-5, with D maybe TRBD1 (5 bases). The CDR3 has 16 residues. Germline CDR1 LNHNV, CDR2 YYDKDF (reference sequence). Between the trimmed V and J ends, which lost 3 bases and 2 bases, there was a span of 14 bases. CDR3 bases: TGTGCCACCAGCAGCGGACAACTCTCTGGCAATCAGCCCCAGCATTTT. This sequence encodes CATSSGQLSGNQPQHF.

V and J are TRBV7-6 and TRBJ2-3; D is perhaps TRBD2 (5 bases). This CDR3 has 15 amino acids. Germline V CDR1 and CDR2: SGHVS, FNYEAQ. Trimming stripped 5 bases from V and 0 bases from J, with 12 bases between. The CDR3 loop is CASSPFGGSTDTQYF. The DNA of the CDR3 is TGTGCCAGCAGCCCCTTCGGCGGGAGCACAGATACGCAGTATTTT.

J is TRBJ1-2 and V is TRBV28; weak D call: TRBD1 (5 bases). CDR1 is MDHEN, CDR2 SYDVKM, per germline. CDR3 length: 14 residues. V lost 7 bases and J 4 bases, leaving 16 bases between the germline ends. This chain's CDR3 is CASTLGGDVYGYTF. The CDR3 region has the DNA TGTGCCAGCACTCTCGGGGGGGATGTCTATGGCTACACCTTC.

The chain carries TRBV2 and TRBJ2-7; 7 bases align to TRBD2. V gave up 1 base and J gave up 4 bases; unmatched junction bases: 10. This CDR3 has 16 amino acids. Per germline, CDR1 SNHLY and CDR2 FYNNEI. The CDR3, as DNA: TGTGCCAGCAGTGAAGGGGAAGGGCAGGGAGGGTACGAGCAGTACTTC. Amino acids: CASSEGEGQGGYEQYF.

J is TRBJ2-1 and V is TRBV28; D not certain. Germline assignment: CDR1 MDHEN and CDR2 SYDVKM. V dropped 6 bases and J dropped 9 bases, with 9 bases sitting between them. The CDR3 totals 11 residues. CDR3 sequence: CASSRLFEQFF. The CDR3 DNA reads TGTGCCAGCAGCCGACTTTTTGAGCAGTTCTTC.

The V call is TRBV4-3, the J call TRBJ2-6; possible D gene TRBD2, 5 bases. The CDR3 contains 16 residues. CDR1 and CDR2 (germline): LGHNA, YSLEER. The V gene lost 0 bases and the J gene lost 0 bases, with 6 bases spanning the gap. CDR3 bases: TGCGCCAGCAGCCAAGATGGGAGCTCTGGGGCCAACGTCCTGACTTTC. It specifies CASSQDGSSGANVLTF.

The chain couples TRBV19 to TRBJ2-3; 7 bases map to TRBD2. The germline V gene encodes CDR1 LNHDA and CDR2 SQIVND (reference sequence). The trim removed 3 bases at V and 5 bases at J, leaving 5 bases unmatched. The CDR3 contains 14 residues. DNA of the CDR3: TGTGCCAGTAGTATGGGCGGGAGAGGAGATACGCAGTATTTT. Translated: CASSMGGRGDTQYF.

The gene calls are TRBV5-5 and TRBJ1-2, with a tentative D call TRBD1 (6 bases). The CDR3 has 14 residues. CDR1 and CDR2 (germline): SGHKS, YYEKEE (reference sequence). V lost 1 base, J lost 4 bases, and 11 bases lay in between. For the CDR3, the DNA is TGTGCCAGCAGCTTGCAGGGGAGCATCTATGGCTACACCTTC. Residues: CASSLQGSIYGYTF.

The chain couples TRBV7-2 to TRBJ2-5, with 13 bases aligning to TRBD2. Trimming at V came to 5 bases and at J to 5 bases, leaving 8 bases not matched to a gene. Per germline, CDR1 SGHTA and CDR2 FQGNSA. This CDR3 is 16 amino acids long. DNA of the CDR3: TGTGCCAGCAGCCCCGGGACTAGCGGGGAAGGGGAGACCCAGTACTTC. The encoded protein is CASSPGTSGEGETQYF. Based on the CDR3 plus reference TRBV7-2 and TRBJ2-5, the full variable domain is GAGVSQSPSNKVTEKGKDVELRCDPISGHTALYWYRQSLGQGLEFLIYFQGNSAPDKSGLPSDRFSAERTGGSVSTLTIQRTQQEDSAVYLCASSPGTSGEGETQYFGPGTRLLVL.

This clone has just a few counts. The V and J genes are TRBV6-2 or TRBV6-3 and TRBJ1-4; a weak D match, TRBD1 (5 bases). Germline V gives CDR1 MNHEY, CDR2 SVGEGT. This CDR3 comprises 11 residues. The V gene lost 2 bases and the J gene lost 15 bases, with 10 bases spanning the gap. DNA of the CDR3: TGTGCCAGCAGTTACCGGGGAGGGGTGTTTTTT. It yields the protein CASSYRGGVFF.

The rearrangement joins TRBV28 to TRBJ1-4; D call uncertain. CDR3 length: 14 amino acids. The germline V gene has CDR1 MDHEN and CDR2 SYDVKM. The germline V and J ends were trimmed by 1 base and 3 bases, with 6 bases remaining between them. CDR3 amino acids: CASSLYSSNEKLFF. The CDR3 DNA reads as TGTGCCAGCAGTTTATATTCGTCTAATGAAAAACTGTTTTTT.

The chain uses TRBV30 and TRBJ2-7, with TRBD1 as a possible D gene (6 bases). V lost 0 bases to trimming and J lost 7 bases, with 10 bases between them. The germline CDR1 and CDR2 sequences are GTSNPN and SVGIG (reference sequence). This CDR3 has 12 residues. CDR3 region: CAWSVQGTEQYF. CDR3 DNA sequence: TGTGCCTGGAGTGTACAAGGGACAGAGCAGTACTTC.

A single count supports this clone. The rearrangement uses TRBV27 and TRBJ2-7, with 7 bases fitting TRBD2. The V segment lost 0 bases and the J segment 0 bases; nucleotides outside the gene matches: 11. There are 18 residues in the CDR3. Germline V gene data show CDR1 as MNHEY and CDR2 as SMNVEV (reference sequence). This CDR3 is CASSLSYSLRGSSYEQYF. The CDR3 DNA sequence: TGTGCCAGCAGTTTATCTTATTCGTTGCGGGGGAGCTCCTACGAGCAGTACTTC.

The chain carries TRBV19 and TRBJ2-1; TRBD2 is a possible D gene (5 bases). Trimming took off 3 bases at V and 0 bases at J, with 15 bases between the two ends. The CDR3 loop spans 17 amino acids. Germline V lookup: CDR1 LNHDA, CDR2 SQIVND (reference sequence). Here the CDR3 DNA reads TGTGCCAGTAGTATCGGTTGGACGGGGAGCTCCTACAATGAGCAGTTCTTC. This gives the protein CASSIGWTGSSYNEQFF.

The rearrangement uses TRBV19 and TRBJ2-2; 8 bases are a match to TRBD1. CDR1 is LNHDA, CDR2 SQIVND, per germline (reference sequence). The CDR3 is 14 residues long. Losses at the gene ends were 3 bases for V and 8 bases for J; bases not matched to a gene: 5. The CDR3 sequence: CASSILGQGGELFF. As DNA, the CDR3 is TGTGCCAGTAGTATCCTTGGACAGGGAGGGGAGCTGTTTTTT.

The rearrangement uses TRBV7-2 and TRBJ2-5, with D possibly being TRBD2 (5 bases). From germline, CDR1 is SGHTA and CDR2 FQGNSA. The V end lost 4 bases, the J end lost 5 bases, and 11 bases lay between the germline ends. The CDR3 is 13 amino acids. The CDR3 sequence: CASSSLVEETQYF. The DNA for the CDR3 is TGTGCCAGCAGCTCACTAGTGGAGGAGACCCAGTACTTC.

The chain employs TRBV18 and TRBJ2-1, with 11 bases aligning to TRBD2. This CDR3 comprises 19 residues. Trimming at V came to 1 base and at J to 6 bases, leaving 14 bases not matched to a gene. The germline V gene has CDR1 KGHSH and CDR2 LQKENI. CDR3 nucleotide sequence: TGTGCCAGCTCACCACTTCCTCGGCTAGCGGGAGGCCTTGCCAATGAGCAGTTCTTC. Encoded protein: CASSPLPRLAGGLANEQFF.

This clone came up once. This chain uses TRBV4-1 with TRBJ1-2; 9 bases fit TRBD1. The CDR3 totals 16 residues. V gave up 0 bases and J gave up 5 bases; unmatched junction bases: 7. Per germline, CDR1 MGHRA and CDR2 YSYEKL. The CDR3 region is CASSQDPDRGDYGYTF. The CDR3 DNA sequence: TGCGCCAGCAGCCAAGATCCGGACAGGGGAGATTATGGCTACACCTTC.

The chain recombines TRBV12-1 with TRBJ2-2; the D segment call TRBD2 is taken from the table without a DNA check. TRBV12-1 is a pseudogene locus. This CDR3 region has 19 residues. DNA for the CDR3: TGTGCCAGCAGCGACCCGGGACTAGCGACGACACGGGACACCGGGGAGCTGTTTTTT. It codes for CASSDPGLATTRDTGELFF.

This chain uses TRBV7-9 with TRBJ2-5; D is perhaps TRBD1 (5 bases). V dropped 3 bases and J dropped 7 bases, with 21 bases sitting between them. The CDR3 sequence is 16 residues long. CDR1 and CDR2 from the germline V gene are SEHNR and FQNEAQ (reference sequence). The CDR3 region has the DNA TGTGCCAGCAGCTTTCTGATTGTAGGGGCCCAGGGGACCCAGTACTTC. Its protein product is CASSFLIVGAQGTQYF.

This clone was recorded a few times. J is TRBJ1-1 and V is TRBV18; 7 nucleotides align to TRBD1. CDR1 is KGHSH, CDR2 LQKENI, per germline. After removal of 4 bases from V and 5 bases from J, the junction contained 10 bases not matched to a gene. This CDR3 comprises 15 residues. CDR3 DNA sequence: TGTGCCAGCTCACAAAAGGGACAGTGGGAAACTGAAGCTTTCTTT. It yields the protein CASSQKGQWETEAFF.

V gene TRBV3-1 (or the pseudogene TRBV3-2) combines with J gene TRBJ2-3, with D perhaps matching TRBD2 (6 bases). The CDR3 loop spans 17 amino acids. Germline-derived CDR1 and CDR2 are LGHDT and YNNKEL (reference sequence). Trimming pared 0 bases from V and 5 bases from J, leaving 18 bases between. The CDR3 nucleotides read TGTGCCAGCAGCCAAGATGATAGGGGCGGGGAGGAAGATACGCAGTATTTT. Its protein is CASSQDDRGGEEDTQYF.

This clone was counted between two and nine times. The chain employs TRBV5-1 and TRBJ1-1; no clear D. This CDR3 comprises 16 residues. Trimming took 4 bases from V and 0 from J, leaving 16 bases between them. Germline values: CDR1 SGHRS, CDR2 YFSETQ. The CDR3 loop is CASSPLTGALNTEAFF. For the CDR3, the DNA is TGCGCCAGCAGCCCCTTGACGGGAGCCTTGAACACTGAAGCTTTCTTT.

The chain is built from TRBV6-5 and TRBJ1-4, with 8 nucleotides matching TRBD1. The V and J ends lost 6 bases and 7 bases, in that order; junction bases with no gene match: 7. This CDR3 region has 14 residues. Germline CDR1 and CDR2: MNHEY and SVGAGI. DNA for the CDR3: TGTGCCAGCAGATTACAGGGGGTGGCTGAAAAACTGTTTTTT. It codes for CASRLQGVAEKLFF.

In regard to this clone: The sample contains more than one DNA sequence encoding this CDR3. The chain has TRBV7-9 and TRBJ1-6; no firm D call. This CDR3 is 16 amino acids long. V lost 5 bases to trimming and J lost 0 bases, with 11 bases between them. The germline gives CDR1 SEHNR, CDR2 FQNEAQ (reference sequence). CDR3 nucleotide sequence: TGTGCCAGCAGCCCCACGGGGAGCTCCTATAATTCACCCCTCCACTTT. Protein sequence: CASSPTGSSYNSPLHF. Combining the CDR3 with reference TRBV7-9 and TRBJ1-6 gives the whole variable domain DTGVSQNPRHKITKRGQNVTFRCDPISEHNRLYWYRQTLGQGPEFLTYFQNEAQLEKSRLLSDRFSAERPKGSFSTLEIQRTEQGDSAMYLCASSPTGSSYNSPLHFGNGTRLTVT.